A selection of T cell receptor beta chains follows, all from one sample in a study of regulatory T cells in long-lasting Graves disease. One entry per CDR3 protein results from TCRdb running MiXCR on the multiplex PCR reads. The data show hundreds of thousands of distinct CDR3 sequences, 16% seen once. This sample was shared with a second study, whose subject was T cells in Graves' hyperthyroidism and ophthalmopathy.

The sequenced sample was peripheral blood mononuclear cells (PBMCs), obtained at new diagnosis, from a patient treated with antithyroid drugs. The receptors were gathered from a woman in her twenties or thirties with Graves disease. The CDR3 runs from the conserved cysteine through the conserved F or W. The D gene is left open where the match is weak. Not every row has a clone size; where given, it reads once, few, many or a size class.

abundance	d_gene	v_gene	j_gene	CDR3nt	CDR3aa
few	TRBD2	TRBV27	TRBJ2-1	TGTGCCAGCAGAGAAGCGGGAGGCTCGGATGAGCAGTTCTTC	CASREAGGSDEQFF
many	TRBD1	TRBV28	TRBJ1-5	TGTGCCAGCAGACCTACAGGGGGCCATCAGCCCCAGCATTTT	CASRPTGGHQPQHF
many	NA	TRBV6-1	TRBJ1-2	TGTGCCAGCAGTGAGCTAACAGGGATGGGTAAAGCTAACTATGGCTACACCTTC	CASSELTGMGKANYGYTF
NA	NA	TRBV6-1	TRBJ1-5	TGTGCCAGCAGTCTAGGCGGGGTCGTACAGCCCCAGCATTTT	CASSLGGVVQPQHF
NA	NA	TRBV11-2	TRBJ2-4	TGTGCCAGCAGCTTAGATCAGCGATTTCTAGCCAAAAACATTCAGTACTTC	CASSLDQRFLAKNIQYF
few	NA	TRBV4-1	TRBJ1-2	TGCGCCAGCAGCCAAGATAGGTCGGGGGGTAATGGCTACACCTTC	CASSQDRSGGNGYTF
many	NA	TRBV12-3/TRBV12-4	TRBJ1-1	TGTGCCAGCACCTCGACAGAGCCGAACACTGAAGCTTTCTTT	CASTSTEPNTEAFF
NA	NA	TRBV6-2/TRBV6-3	TRBJ1-2	TGTGCCAGCAGGGAGACTCCAGCTAACTATGGCTACACCTTC	CASRETPANYGYTF
few	NA	TRBV19	TRBJ2-7	TGTGCCAGTAGTATAAGTTTTACGTACGAGCAGTACTTC	CASSISFTYEQYF
few	NA	TRBV18	TRBJ2-5	TGTGCCAGCTCACCACCGAACCTAGAGACCCAGTACTTC	CASSPPNLETQYF
few	NA	TRBV12-3/TRBV12-4	TRBJ2-3	TGTGCCAGCGGCCCTAGCGTTGAAACAGATACGCAGTATTTT	CASGPSVETDTQYF
NA	NA	TRBV20-1	TRBJ1-3	TGCAGTGCTAGATCCCCGGGACTGATGAAATACTCTGGAAACACCATATATTTT	CSARSPGLMKYSGNTIYF
NA	NA	TRBV29-1	TRBJ2-3	TGCAGCGTCCATGTTGGGGCAGATACGCAGTATTTT	CSVHVGADTQYF
many	TRBD1	TRBV3-1	TRBJ1-1	TGTGCCAGCAGCCAAGAGGGGACAGGGACGGTGGACACTGAAGCTTTCTTT	CASSQEGTGTVDTEAFF
NA	TRBD1	TRBV19	TRBJ1-3	TGTGCCAGTAGTGAGGGGGCGGCGGGCACCATATATTTT	CASSEGAAGTIYF
many	TRBD2	TRBV28	TRBJ2-7	TGTGCCAGCAGTTCCCCTAGACGGGAGGCCTCCTACGAGCAGTACTTC	CASSSPRREASYEQYF
NA	NA	TRBV5-1	TRBJ2-1	TGCGCCAGCAGCTTGGAAGGAGGGGGTGGCCATGAGCAGTTCTTC	CASSLEGGGGHEQFF
NA	NA	TRBV7-9	TRBJ2-5	TGTGCCAGCAGCCTTTCCGATGGAGGAGGAGGGGAGACCCAGTACTTC	CASSLSDGGGGETQYF